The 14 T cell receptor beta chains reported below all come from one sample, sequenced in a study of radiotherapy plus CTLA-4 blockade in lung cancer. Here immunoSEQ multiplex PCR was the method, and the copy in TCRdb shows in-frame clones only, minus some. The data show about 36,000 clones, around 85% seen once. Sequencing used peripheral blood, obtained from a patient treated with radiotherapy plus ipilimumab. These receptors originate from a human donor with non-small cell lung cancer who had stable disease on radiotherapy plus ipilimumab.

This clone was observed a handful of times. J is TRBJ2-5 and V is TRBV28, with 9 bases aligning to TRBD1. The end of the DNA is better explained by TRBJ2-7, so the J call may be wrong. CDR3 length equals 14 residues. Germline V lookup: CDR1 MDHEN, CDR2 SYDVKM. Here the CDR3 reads CASSLYRGPNEQYF. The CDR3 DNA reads TGTGCCAGCAGTTTGTACAGGGGGCCTAACGAGCAGTACTTC.

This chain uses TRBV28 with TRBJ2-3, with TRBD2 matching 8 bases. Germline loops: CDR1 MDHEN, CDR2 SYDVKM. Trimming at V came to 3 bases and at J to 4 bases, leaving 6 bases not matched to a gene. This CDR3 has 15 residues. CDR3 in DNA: TGTGCCAGCAGTTTGGAGCGGGAGCGGTCAGATACGCAGTATTTT. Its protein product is CASSLERERSDTQYF.

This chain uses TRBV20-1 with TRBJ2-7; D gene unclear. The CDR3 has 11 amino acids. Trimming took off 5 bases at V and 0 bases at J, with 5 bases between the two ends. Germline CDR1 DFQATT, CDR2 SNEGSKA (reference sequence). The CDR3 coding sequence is TGCAGTGCTCTAAGCTCCTACGAGCAGTACTTC. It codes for CSALSSYEQYF.

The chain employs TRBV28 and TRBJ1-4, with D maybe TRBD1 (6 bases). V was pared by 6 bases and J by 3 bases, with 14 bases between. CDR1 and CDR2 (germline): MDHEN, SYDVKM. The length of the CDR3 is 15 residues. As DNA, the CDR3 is TGTGCCAGCAGGGATCCGGGACAAGCTAATGAAAAACTGTTTTTT. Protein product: CASRDPGQANEKLFF.

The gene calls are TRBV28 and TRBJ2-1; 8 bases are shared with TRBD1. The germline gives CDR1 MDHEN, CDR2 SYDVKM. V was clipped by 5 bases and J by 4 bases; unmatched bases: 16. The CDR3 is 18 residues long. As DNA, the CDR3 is TGTGCCAGCAGTCGCAATCTTAGGCGGGACAGGCTATACAATGAGCAGTTCTTC. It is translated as CASSRNLRRDRLYNEQFF.

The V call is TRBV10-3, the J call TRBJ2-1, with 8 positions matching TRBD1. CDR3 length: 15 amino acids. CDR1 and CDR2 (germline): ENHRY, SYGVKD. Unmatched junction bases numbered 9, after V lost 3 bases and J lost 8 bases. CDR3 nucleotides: TGTGCCATCAGTGACCTAGGACAGGGTGGGGATGAGCAGTTCTTC. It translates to CAISDLGQGGDEQFF.

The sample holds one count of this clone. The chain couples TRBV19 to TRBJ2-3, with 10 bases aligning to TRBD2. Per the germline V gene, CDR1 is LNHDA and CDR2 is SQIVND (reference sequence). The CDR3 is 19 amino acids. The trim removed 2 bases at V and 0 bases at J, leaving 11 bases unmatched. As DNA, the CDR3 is TGTGCCAGTAGTATATTCGTAGCGGGAGGATCCCTTAGCACAGATACGCAGTATTTT. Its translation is CASSIFVAGGSLSTDTQYF.

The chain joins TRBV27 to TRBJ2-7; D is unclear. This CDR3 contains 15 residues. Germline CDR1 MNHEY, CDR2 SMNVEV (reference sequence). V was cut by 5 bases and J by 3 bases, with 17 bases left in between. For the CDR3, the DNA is TGTGCCAGCAGTCCCCCGGTAGGAGTCGGCTACGAGCAGTACTTC. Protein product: CASSPPVGVGYEQYF.

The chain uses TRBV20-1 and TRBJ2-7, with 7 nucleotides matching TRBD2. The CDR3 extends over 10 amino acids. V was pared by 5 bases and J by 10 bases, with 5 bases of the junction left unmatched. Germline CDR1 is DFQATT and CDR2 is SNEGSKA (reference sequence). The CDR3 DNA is TGCAGTGCTGTAGCGGGTGTCCAGTACTTC. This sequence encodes CSAVAGVQYF.

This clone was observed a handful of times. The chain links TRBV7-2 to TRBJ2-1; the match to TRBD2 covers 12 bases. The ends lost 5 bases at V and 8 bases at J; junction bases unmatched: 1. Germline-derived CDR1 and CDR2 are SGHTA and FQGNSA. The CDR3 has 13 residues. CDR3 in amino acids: CASSTSGRHEQFF. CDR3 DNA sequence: TGTGCCAGCAGCACTAGCGGGAGGCATGAGCAGTTCTTC.

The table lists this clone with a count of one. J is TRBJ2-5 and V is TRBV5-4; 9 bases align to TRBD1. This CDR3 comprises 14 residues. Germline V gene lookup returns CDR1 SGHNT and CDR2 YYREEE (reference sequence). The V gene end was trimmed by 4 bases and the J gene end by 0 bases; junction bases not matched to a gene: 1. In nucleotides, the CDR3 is TGTGCCAGCAGCGGACAGGGGAACCAAGAGACCCAGTACTTC. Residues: CASSGQGNQETQYF.

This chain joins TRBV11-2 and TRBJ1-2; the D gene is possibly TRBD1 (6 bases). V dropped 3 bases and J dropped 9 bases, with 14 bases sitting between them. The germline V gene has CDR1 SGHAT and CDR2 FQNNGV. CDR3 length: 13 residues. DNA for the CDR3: TGTGCCAGCAGCTTCGCGGGGGCCCCAAGCTACACCTTC. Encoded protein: CASSFAGAPSYTF.

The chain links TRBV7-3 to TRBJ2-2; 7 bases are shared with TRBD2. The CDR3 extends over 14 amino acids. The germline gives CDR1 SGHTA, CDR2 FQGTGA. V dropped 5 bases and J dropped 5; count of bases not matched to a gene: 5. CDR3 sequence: CASSVGGYTGELFF. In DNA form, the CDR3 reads TGTGCCAGCAGCGTGGGAGGGTATACCGGGGAGCTGTTTTTT.

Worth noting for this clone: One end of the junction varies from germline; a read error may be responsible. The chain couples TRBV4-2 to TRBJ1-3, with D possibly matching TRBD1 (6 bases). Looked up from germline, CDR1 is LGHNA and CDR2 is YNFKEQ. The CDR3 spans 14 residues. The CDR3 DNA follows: TGTGCCAGCCAAGGGAGAGGGGACACCGGGGAGCTGGTTTTT. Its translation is CASQGRGDTGELVF.